The source of this TCR beta chain is a study of blood T cell repertoires in COVID-19. Study summary: Samples taken during acute and convalescent COVID-19 were collected in the United States, Italy and Spain. T cells, B-cell-depleted T cells, or PBMCs supplied cDNA or gDNA.

This CDR3 comprises 13 residues. Trimming left V 5 bases short and J 4 bases short, with 9 bases between. This clone was seen a handful of times. Original processing methods: The authors estimated nucleated cell counts from reference gene primer amplification. Here immunoSEQ multiplex PCR was the method, and the copy in TCRdb shows in-frame clones only, minus some. The V and J calls and clone size come from that table; D and trimming were worked out from the DNA. The data hold under 300,000 clones, with approximately 83% observed a single time. The material sequenced was peripheral blood. The origin of this receptor is a human donor in a cohort sampled during active COVID-19. The J gene is TRBJ1-5, the V gene TRBV12-3 or TRBV12-4; D may be TRBD1 (6 bases). This CDR3 reads CASSGQLNQPQHF. The CDR3 DNA is TGTGCCAGCAGTGGACAGCTAAATCAGCCCCAGCATTTT.